The clone carrying this TCR beta chain was counted a few times. Its antigen remains unknown. TCRdb reprocessed the 5' RACE reads with MiXCR, giving one entry per CDR3 protein. The table has under 850,000 distinct CDR3 sequences, 15% to 20% seen once; the top ten hold 15% to 20%. The entry originates in a study of CD8 T cells in ankylosing spondylitis. The CDR3 length is 15 residues. Trimming cost V 1 base and J 8 bases, with 15 bases left between them. Germline loops: CDR1 SGHTA, CDR2 FQGTGA. Study-level findings and limits: Typical of ankylosing spondylitis blood, it appeared, was a TCR beta motif of eight highly homologous variants. Peripheral blood samples showed relatively rare disease-linked clones, and these clones were CD8+.

The receptor's source is a male donor with ankylosing spondylitis. This chain uses TRBV7-3 with TRBJ2-1; weak D call: TRBD2 (6 bases). The sequencing sample was made of blood, either unsorted or a sorted T cell fraction (not recorded which). The CDR3 region has the DNA TGTGCCAGCAGCTTAAGTTTGACGGGAGTGGATGAGCAGTTCTTC. It codes for CASSLSLTGVDEQFF. Full variable domain (remainder filled in from reference TRBV7-3 and TRBJ2-1): GAGVSQTPSNKVTEKGKYVELRCDPISGHTALYWYRQSLGQGPEFLIYFQGTGAADDSGLPNDRFFAVRPEGSVSTLKIQRTERGDSAVYLCASSLSLTGVDEQFFGPGTRLTVL.